This T cell receptor beta chain was sequenced for a study of blood T cells in healthy people across ages (dated by TCRdb to about 2015). Turning to the overall study: In model experiments, template switching captured about one uniquely barcoded TCR beta cDNA molecule for every two T cells. Age-related changes in TCR beta repertoire diversity were measured in the study by deep sequencing normalized with unique cDNA molecular identifiers. Four age groups were formed from the donors: young (average roughly 16 years), middle-aged (approximately 39), aged (about 62) and long-lived (approximately 80). To avoid experimental bias, donors of different ages were distributed randomly across sequencing lanes. Two additional independent replicas of 1 million unique cDNA reads from the same blood draw were analyzed for two donors (one aged 18 to 30 and one aged 80 or older). Results the study describes overall, beyond this receptor: Estimates of total diversity based on one million sequenced T cells were regarded as lower bounds and as underestimates. Conclusive comparison of naive and antigen-experienced compartments was prevented by the profiling of bulk unsorted PBMCs. Compared with the aged group, the long-lived group had more naive CD4+ T cells, fewer expanded clones and increased TCR diversity, a pattern suggesting age selection. Because donor CMV infection status was unknown, age-related changes in expanded clonotypes were potentially confounded. A strong correlation was found between observed TCR beta diversity and the percentage of naive T cells measured by flow cytometry. Observed TCR beta diversity per million T cells fell roughly linearly with age, and a significant reduction was already apparent by age roughly 40.

The CDR3, cysteine through phenylalanine, is 13 amino acids long. The DNA shown is the 39-base CDR3, in frame from base 1. Germline trimming amounts to 5 bases on V and 9 bases on J, with 7 as the count of junction bases outside the gene matches. CDR1 and CDR2 were assigned from the germline V gene as SGHTA and FQGTGA. Library generation was performed with 5' RACE. TCRdb shows the sequencer as Illumina HiSeq 2500. A second PCR of about 7 to 12 cycles was performed with a sample-barcoded 5' primer and a J-beta primer mix. A template-switch 5' adaptor carrying 12 random nucleotides introduced a unique molecular identifier onto each TCR beta cDNA molecule. At least 2.5 million CDR3-containing paired-end reads were obtained from each sample. All of the RNA was converted into first-strand cDNA using the Mint cDNA synthesis kit, with a TRBC-specific oligonucleotide serving as the primer. Following uracil-DNA glycosylase treatment, all cDNA underwent a first 18-cycle PCR with the universal primers M1SS and BC2_uni_R. The study's processing was this. For normalization, 1 million high-quality reads were randomly selected from each sample, with every read carrying a distinct molecular identifier. Instead of being binned into consensus sequences, reads with shared molecular identifiers were discarded. CDR3 identification, clonotype clustering and error correction used MiTCR with a Q25 quality threshold and the strictest error-elimination algorithm. A nonparametric unseen species model with Euler transformation was used to estimate lower-bound total TCR beta diversity. The public reads were reprocessed in TCRdb via fastp at Q25 and MiXCR, keeping in-frame beta chains. A single entry per CDR3 protein holds the most common genes and DNA from its merged rows. These V and J calls rely on TCRdb rather than the paper's analysis. In this sample the table shows 700,000 to 1,000,000 distinct CDR3 sequences, 44% of which occur a single time. Of the sample, about a fifth is held by the ten largest clones.

Notes on this clonotype: Its antigen remains unidentified. No qualities accompany the bases; no much larger clone lies one base away.

Donors were a few dozen systemically healthy Caucasian individuals from Russia aged roughly 6 to 90 years. Approximately 10 milliliters of peripheral blood were collected from each donor into EDTA-treated Vacutainer tubes. PBMCs were isolated by Ficoll-Paque density-gradient centrifugation, with at least 7 million obtained per sample. Trizol reagent was used to extract total RNA from PBMCs, with at least 5.5 micrograms per sample. Naive CD45RAhigh/CD27high T cell percentages were measured by flow cytometry on a PBMC aliquot from every donor. The specimen sequenced was blood. Recombination linked TRBV7-3 to TRBJ2-5; TRBD1 agrees with 9 junctional bases. The clonotype comes from a man aged 60 to 69 in good health. CDR3 sequence: CASSQGTGRAQYF. The nucleotide sequence is TGTGCCAGCAGCCAAGGGACAGGGCGGGCCCAGTACTTC.